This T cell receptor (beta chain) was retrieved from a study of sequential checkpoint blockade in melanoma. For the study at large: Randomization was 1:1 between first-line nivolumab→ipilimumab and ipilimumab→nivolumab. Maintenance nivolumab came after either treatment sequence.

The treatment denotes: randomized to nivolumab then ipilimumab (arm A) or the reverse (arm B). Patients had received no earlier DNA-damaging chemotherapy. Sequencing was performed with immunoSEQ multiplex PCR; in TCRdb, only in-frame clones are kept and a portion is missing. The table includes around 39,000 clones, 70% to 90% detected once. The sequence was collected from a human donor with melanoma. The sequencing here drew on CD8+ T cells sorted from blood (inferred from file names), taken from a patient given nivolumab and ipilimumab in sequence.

The DNA of the CDR3 is TGTGCCAGCAGTTTCTCCTTCGGAGCGGGCTACGAGCAGTACTTC. Translated: CASSFSFGAGYEQYF. This sequence joins TRBV27 and TRBJ2-7, with D tentatively TRBD2 (6 bases). This CDR3 is built from 15 residues. Germline values: CDR1 MNHEY, CDR2 SMNVEV (reference sequence). The V and J ends lost 3 bases and 3 bases respectively, with 15 bases between them.